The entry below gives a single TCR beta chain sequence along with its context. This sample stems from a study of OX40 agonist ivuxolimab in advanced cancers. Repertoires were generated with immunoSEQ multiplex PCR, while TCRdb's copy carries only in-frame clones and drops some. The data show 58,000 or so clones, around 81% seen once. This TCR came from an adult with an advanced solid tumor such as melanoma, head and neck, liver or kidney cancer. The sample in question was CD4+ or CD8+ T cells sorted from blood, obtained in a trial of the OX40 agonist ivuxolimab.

CDR3 coding DNA: TGTGCCAGCAGCCCCCCCGGCGGAACAAACAATGAGCAGTTCTTC. Translated, it gives CASSPPGGTNNEQFF. The chain employs TRBV11-3 and TRBJ2-1; D call uncertain. Trimming took 5 bases from V and 5 from J, leaving 16 bases between them. Germline loops: CDR1 SGHNT, CDR2 YENEEA. This CDR3 comprises 15 residues.